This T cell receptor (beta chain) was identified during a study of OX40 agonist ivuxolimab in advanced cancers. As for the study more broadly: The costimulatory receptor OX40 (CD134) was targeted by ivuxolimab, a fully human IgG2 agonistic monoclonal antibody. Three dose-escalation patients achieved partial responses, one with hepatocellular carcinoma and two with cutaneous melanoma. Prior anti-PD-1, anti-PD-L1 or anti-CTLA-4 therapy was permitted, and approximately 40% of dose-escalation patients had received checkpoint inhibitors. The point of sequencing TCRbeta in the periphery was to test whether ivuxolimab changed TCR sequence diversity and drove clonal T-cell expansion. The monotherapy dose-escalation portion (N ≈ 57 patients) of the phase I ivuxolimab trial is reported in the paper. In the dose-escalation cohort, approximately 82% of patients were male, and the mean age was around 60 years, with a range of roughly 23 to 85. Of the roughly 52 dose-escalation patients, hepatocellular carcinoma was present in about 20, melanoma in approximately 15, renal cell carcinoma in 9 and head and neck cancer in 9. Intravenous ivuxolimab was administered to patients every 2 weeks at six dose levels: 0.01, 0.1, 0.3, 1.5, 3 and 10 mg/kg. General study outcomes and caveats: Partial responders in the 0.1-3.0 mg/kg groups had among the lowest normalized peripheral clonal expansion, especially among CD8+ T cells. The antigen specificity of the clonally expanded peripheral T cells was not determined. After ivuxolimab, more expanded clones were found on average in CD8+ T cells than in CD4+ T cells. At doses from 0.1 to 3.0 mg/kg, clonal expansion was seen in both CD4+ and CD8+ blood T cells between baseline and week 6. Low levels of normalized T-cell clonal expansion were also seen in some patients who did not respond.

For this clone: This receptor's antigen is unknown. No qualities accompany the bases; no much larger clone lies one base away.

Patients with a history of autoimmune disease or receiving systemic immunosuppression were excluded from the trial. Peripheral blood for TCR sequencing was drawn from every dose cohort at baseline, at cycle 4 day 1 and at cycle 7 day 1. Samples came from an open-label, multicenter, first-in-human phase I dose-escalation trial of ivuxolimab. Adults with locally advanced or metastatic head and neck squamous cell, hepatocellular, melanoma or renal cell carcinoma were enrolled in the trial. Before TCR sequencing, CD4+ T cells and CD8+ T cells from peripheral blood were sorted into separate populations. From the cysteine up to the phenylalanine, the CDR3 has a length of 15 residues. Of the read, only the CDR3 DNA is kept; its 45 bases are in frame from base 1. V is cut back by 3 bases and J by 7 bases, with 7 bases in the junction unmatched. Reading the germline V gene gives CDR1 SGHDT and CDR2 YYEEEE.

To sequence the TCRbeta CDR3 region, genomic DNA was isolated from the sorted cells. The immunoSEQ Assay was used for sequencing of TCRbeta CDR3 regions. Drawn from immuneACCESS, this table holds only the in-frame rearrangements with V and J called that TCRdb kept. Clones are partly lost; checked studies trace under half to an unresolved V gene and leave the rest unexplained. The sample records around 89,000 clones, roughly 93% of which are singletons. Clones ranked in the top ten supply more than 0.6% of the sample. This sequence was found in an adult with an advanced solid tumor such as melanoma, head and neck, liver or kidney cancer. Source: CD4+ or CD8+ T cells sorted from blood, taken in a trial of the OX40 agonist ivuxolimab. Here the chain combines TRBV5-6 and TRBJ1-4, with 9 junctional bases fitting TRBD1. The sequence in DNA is TGTGCCAGCAGCTCCACAGGGGGCCCGAGTGAAAAACTGTTTTTT. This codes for CASSSTGGPSEKLFF.